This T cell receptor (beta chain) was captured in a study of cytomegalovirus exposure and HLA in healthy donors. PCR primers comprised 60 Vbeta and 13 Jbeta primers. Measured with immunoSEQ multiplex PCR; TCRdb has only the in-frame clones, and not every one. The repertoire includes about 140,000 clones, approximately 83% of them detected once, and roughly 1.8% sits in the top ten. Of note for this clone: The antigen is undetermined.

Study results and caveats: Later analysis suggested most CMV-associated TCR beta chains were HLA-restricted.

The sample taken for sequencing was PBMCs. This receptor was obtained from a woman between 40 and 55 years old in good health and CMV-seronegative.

Written as DNA, the CDR3 is TGTGCCAGCAGCTTAAGGGGGCTTGGATCACCCCTCCACTTT. Translated, it gives CASSLRGLGSPLHF. The chain joins TRBV5-6 to TRBJ1-6; 7 bases match TRBD1. CDR1 is SGHDT and CDR2 is YYEEEE in the germline V gene. The J segment lost 10 bases and the V segment lost 2 bases, leaving 6 bases of the junction unmatched. CDR3 length: 14 amino acids.